This entry features one T cell receptor beta chain sequence. Germline V gene lookup returns CDR1 SGHTA and CDR2 FQGNSA. CDR3 length equals 18 residues. J was trimmed by 2 bases and V by 4 bases; bases with no gene match: 14. In the original workflow: By means of reference gene primer amplification, nucleated cell counts were estimated. Profiling relied on immunoSEQ multiplex PCR, and the TCRdb table lists in-frame clones only, not all of them. V and J calls and clone size are those listed in that table; D and trimming were worked out from the DNA. The sample lists roughly 200,000 clones; around 91% were seen once. This sample was included in a study of blood T cell repertoires in COVID-19. Study details: There were acute and convalescent COVID-19 samples, and they came from the United States, Italy and Spain. T cells, B-cell-depleted T cells, or PBMCs provided the cDNA or gDNA that served as material.

Sequenced sample: peripheral blood. The genes are TRBV7-2 and TRBJ1-5; 7 bases fit TRBD1. This sequence originates from a man aged 50 to 59 with acute or convalescent COVID-19. The CDR3 here is CASSSAPYRGRGNQPQHF. CDR3 bases: TGTGCCAGCAGCTCAGCCCCCTACAGGGGACGAGGCAATCAGCCCCAGCATTTT. Full variable domain (outside the CDR3, taken from reference TRBV7-2 and TRBJ1-5): GAGVSQSPSNKVTEKGKDVELRCDPISGHTALYWYRQSLGQGLEFLIYFQGNSAPDKSGLPSDRFSAERTGGSVSTLTIQRTQQEDSAVYLCASSSAPYRGRGNQPQHFGDGTRLSIL.